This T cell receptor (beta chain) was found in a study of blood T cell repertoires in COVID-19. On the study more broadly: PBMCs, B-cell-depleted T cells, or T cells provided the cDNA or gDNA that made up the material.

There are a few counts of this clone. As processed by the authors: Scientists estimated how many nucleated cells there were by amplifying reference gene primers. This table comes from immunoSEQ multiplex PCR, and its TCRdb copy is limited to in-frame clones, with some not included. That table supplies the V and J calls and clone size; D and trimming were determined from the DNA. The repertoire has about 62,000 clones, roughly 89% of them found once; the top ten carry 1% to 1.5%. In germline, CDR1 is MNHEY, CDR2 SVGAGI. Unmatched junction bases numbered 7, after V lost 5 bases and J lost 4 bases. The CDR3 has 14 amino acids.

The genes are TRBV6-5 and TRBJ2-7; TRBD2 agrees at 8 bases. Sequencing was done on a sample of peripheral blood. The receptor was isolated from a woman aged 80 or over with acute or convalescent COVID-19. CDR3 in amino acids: CASSTGGARYEQYF. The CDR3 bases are TGTGCCAGCAGTACGGGGGGGGCCCGATACGAGCAGTACTTC.